This TCR beta chain was retrieved from a study of OX40 agonist ivuxolimab in advanced cancers. Background on the study: The patients received ivuxolimab by intravenous route every 2 weeks at 0.01 to 10 mg/kg. Broader study findings: Some nonresponders additionally presented with little normalized T-cell clonal expansion.

Germline V CDR1 and CDR2: SGHDT, YYEEEE. The CDR3 has 15 residues. V lost 0 bases to trimming and J lost 0 bases, with 10 bases between them. About this clone itself: Its target is unknown.

Sequencing used immunoSEQ multiplex PCR; TCRdb keeps in-frame clones, though not all of them. The sample includes roughly 41,000 clones, 86% of them seen just once. Here the sequenced sample was CD4+ or CD8+ T cells sorted from blood, taken in a trial of the OX40 agonist ivuxolimab. V and J are TRBV5-6 and TRBJ2-7; D might be TRBD2 (7 bases). This sequence was found in an adult with an advanced solid tumor such as melanoma, head and neck, liver or kidney cancer. CDR3 region: CASSLEGGSSYEQYF. CDR3 sequence (DNA): TGTGCCAGCAGCTTGGAGGGGGGGTCCTCCTACGAGCAGTACTTC.